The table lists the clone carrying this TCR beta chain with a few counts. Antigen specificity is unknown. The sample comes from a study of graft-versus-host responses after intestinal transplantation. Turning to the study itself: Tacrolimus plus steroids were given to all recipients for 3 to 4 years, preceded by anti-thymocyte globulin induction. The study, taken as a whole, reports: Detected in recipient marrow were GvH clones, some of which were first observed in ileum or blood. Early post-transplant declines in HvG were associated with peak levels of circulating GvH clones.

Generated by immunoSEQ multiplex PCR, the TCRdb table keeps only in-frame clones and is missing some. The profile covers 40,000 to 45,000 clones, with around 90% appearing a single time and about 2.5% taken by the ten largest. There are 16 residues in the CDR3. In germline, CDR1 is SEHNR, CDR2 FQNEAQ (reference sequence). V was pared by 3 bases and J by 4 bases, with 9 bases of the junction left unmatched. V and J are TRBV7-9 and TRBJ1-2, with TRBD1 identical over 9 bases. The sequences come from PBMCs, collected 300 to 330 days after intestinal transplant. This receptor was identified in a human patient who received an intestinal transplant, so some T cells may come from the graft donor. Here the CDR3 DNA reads TGTGCCAGCAGCTTTTTACAGGGGGCGCTCGGCTATGGCTACACCTTC. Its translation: CASSFLQGALGYGYTF.